This T cell receptor (beta chain) emerged from a study of CD4 T cells in relation to SARS-CoV-2 and coronaviruses. Looked up from germline, CDR1 is SGHNT and CDR2 is YYREEE (reference sequence). Trimming cost V 4 bases and J 5 bases; bases outside gene matches: 13. This CDR3 comprises 16 residues. CD4+ T cells from unexposed donors were obtained before the COVID-19 pandemic (2011-2018). After about 10 days of culture, CD4+ T cells were isolated. Concerning this clone itself: Its antigen remains unknown.

The study, taken as a whole, reports: About 65% of donors had memory CD4+ clonotypes crossrecognizing SARS-CoV-2 and common cold coronavirus spike.

The data were produced by immunoSEQ multiplex PCR, yet TCRdb's version contains in-frame clones alone and is incomplete. Here the sample spans approximately 11,000 clones, about 81% being singletons. The sequencing input was CD4+ T cells from PBMCs, cultured in vitro. The receptor's source is a human donor in good health. The chain recombines TRBV5-4 with TRBJ2-5, with 8 bases identical to TRBD2. In nucleotides, the CDR3 is TGTGCCAGCAGCCAGACTAGCGCGACGGGGGGCGAGACCCAGTACTTC. Protein product: CASSQTSATGGETQYF.